This T cell receptor (beta chain) comes out of a study of control samples from healthy donors and cancer patients. CDR3 length: 12 residues. Germline V gene lookup returns CDR1 MDHEN and CDR2 SYDVKM. V was pared by 6 bases and J by 4 bases, with 7 bases between. Produced via immunoSEQ multiplex PCR; TCRdb's table is partial and in-frame only. The sample has around 82,000 clones, more than 70% seen once. The chain joins TRBV28 to TRBJ1-3; D might be TRBD1 (6 bases). The receptor comes from a man over 45 in good health. Sequenced input: blood. DNA of the CDR3: TGTGCCAGCAGCCAGGGGGGAAACACCATATATTTT. As protein: CASSQGGNTIYF. Full variable domain (remainder filled in from reference TRBV28 and TRBJ1-3): DVKVTQSSRYLVKRTGEKVFLECVQDMDHENMFWYRQDPGLGLRLIYFSYDVKMKEKGDIPEGYSVSREKKERFSLILESASTNQTSMYLCASSQGGNTIYFGEGSWLTVV.